Sequencing of this T cell receptor (beta chain) was carried out in a study of cytomegalovirus exposure and HLA in healthy donors. Participants comprised healthy donors of bone marrow. Overall study results and limits: A missense DCLRE1C variant was associated with V- and J-gene trimming of TCR beta chains in a later analysis, and an independent cohort replicated the association.

The V gene's germline CDR1 is SGDLS and CDR2 YYNGEE. V lost 1 base, J lost 2 bases, and 4 bases stayed unmatched. The CDR3 spans 15 residues. A multiplex PCR was run with 60 Vbeta primers and 13 Jbeta primers. Repertoires were generated with immunoSEQ multiplex PCR, while TCRdb's copy carries only in-frame clones and drops some. The data hold under 90,000 clones, with 75% to 90% observed a single time. Regarding this clone: The antigen remains undetermined.

The TCR was taken from a man in his late teens or twenties in good health and CMV-seronegative. What was sequenced was PBMCs. This chain links TRBV9 with TRBJ2-5; 8 bases agree with TRBD2. CDR3 region: CASSVRTSRQETQYF. The DNA of the CDR3 is TGTGCCAGCAGCGTAAGGACTAGCCGACAAGAGACCCAGTACTTC.